The 28 T cell receptor beta chains in this list originate from one sample, sequenced in a study of tumor-infiltrating lymphocytes in primary liver carcinoma. Constant-region priming of 500 ng total RNA yielded TCR beta cDNA. Sequencing libraries for TCR beta derived from three nested multiplex PCR rounds that used slightly modified ARM-PCR. In the first two PCR rounds, TRBV1-TRBV30 forward primers were paired with a C-beta reverse primer, and each round lasted nine to ten cycles. TCRdb re-derived calls from the multiplex PCR reads in MiXCR, one entry per CDR3 protein. The sample consists of about 330,000 distinct CDR3 sequences, about 61% of them appearing once. RNA was extracted from whole blood without cell sorting, alongside germline DNA. Sequenced material: peripheral blood. These receptors were collected from a middle-aged man with primary liver carcinoma and hepatitis B virus infection.

As concerns this clonotype: A junction end diverges from the germline sequence, so it may reflect a read error. This chain links TRBV11-3 with TRBJ2-1; D is perhaps TRBD2 (5 bases). From germline, CDR1 is SGHNT and CDR2 YENEEA. This CDR3 has 15 residues. This CDR3 is CASSLGRWSYNEHFF. The CDR3 DNA is TGTGCCAGCAGCTTAGGGAGGTGGTCCTACAATGAGCACTTCTTC.

Points on this clonotype: It is unclear where the CDR3 begins or ends on the DNA, so no DNA is shown, and the CDR3 is as TCRdb lists it. V gene TRBV11-1 combines with J gene TRBJ2-3; the table calls TRBD1, which could not be checked here. CDR1 is SGHAT, CDR2 FQDESV, per germline (reference sequence). The CDR3 adds up to 16 amino acids, both ends counted. The CDR3 loop is CANNYCCQGGSDTQYF.

Comments on this clonotype: No conserved phenylalanine or tryptophan ends this CDR3, so it is likely a read error. The chain carries TRBV11-2 and TRBJ1-6; D possibly corresponds to TRBD1 (6 bases). The CDR3 is 15 residues long. Looked up from germline, CDR1 is SGHAT and CDR2 is FQNNGV. CDR3 nucleotide sequence: TGTGCCAGCAGCCCGGGACAATTTACGGGCTCACCTCTCCACTCT. It specifies CASSPGQFTGSPLHS.

With respect to this clonotype: A read error is likely, as this CDR3 ends without the conserved phenylalanine or tryptophan. The chain is built from TRBV6-6 and TRBJ1-5; 8 nucleotides line up with TRBD1. V shed 6 bases and J 2 bases; nucleotides not matched to a gene: 12. The CDR3 runs 17 residues. From germline, CDR1 is MNHNY and CDR2 SVGAGI (reference sequence). CDR3 sequence reads: CASSPIRGLIGNQPQHL. The CDR3 nucleotides read TGTGCCAGCAGCCCAATCAGGGGGCTAATCGGCAATCAGCCCCAGCATCTT.

In this sample, this clonotype turned up a few times. A read error may explain this, as a much larger clone is one base away. V is TRBV6-5 and J is TRBJ2-5; D perhaps matches TRBD2 (6 bases). V was shortened by 4 bases and J by 5 bases, with 11 bases between the two germline ends. Germline loops: CDR1 MNHEY, CDR2 SVGAGI. The CDR3 contains 13 residues. The CDR3 nucleotides are TGTGCCAGCAGTTCTCCGGGGACTGAGACCCAGTACTTC. Translating gives CASSSPGTETQYF.

The genes are TRBV4-2 and TRBJ2-5; TRBD2 matches at 8 bases. Germline V gene data show CDR1 as LGHNA and CDR2 as YNFKEQ. The V segment lost 0 bases and the J segment 2 bases; nucleotides outside the gene matches: 8. There are 17 residues in the CDR3. The CDR3 protein is CASSQDPTAGVQETQYF. CDR3 nucleotides: TGTGCCAGCAGCCAAGATCCCACAGCGGGAGTACAAGAGACCCAGTACTTC.

As for this clonotype: This may stem from a read error, because a much larger clone lies one nucleotide away. The chain carries TRBV5-5 and TRBJ2-4; D may be TRBD1 (5 bases). Germline lookup yields CDR1 SGHKS and CDR2 YYEKEE (reference sequence). The CDR3 is 14 residues long. The CDR3 region is CASSLGEAKNVQYF. The CDR3 bases are TGTGCCAGCAGCTTAGGGGAAGCCAAAAACGTTCAGTACTTC.

The chain has TRBV11-2 and TRBJ2-5; D tentatively fits TRBD1 or TRBD2 (5 bases each). Trimming removed 3 bases from V and 5 bases from J, with 16 bases in between. CDR1 and CDR2 from the germline V gene are SGHAT and FQNNGV. There are 15 residues in the CDR3. The CDR3 loop reads CASSFGGTWEETQYF. DNA of the CDR3: TGTGCCAGCAGCTTTGGTGGGACCTGGGAGGAGACCCAGTACTTC.

Comment on this clonotype: A read error may produce the germline difference seen at one junction end. This chain links TRBV6-5 with TRBJ2-3; no clear D. Germline CDR1 MNHEY, CDR2 SVGAGI. This CDR3 comprises 14 residues. The CDR3: CGSSYGVVADTQYF. The CDR3, as DNA: TGTGGCAGCAGTTACGGAGTGGTTGCAGACACGCAGTATTTT.

As to this clonotype: With a much larger clone just one base away, this may be a read error. The V gene is TRBV12-3 or TRBV12-4, the J gene TRBJ2-5; 7 bases map to TRBD1. The CDR3 runs to 14 residues. This chain's CDR3 is CANSFGDREETQYF. In nucleotides, the CDR3 is TGTGCCAACAGTTTCGGCGACAGGGAGGAGACCCAGTACTTC.

V usage is TRBV5-1 and J usage is TRBJ1-1, with D maybe TRBD1 (5 bases). CDR3 length equals 13 residues. CDR1 is SGHRS and CDR2 is YFSETQ in the germline V gene. V shed 8 bases and J shed 5 bases, with 16 bases lying between them. The CDR3 sequence is CARSLGGATEAFF. The CDR3 bases are TGCGCCAGGAGCCTCGGAGGGGCGACTGAAGCTTTCTTT.

Worth noting for this clonotype: The conserved closing phenylalanine or tryptophan is absent in this CDR3, likely reflecting a read error. The chain carries TRBV11-1 and TRBJ2-7; D not resolved. The CDR3 consists of 13 residues. Germline V CDR1 and CDR2: SGHAT, FQDESV (reference sequence). CDR3 residues: CASSLGPTYEQYL. The CDR3 bases are TGTGCCAGTAGCTTAGGGCCCACCTACGAGCAGTACTTA.

In regard to this clonotype: A junction end diverges from the germline sequence, so it may reflect a read error. V and J are TRBV28 and TRBJ2-1; possible D gene TRBD2, 6 bases. The CDR3 contains 14 residues. The germline CDR1 and CDR2 sequences are MDHEN and SYDVKM. This CDR3 is CASSYGGAYNDQFF. CDR3 DNA: TGTGCCAGCAGTTACGGGGGAGCCTACAATGATCAGTTCTTC.

V gene TRBV11-3 combines with J gene TRBJ2-1; D not resolved. The CDR3 is made up of 15 amino acids. Germline values: CDR1 SGHNT, CDR2 YENEEA. The CDR3 bases are TGTATCAGCAGTCATACACGGGTCTCCTACAATGAGCAGTTCTTC. As protein: CISSHTRVSYNEQFF.

Details on this clonotype: It may be a read error: a sequence one base away is much more abundant. Likely a read error: the CDR3 ends without its conserved phenylalanine or tryptophan. V is TRBV6-6 and J is TRBJ1-1; D uncertain. CDR1 is MNHNY and CDR2 is SVGAGI in the germline V gene (reference sequence). V dropped 0 bases and J dropped 3 bases, with 11 bases sitting between them. This CDR3 comprises 15 residues. In DNA form, the CDR3 reads TGTGCCAGCAGTTACTCCTCCAATTTCGACACTGAAGCTTTCTCT. Its protein is CASSYSSNFDTEAFS.

Points on this clonotype: A much larger clone lies a single base off, so this may be a read error. The chain joins TRBV4-1 to TRBJ2-7; tentative D call: TRBD1 (6 bases). CDR3 length equals 14 residues. Germline CDR1 MGHRA, CDR2 YSYEKL. CDR3 bases: TGCGCCAGCAGCCAAAGGGGGAACTCCCACGAGCAGTACTTC. It codes for CASSQRGNSHEQYF.

V and J are TRBV5-1 and TRBJ2-3; 15 positions agree with TRBD2. With 4 bases clipped from V and 1 base from J, the junction kept 7 bases outside the gene matches. Looked up from germline, CDR1 is SGHRS and CDR2 is YFSETQ. CDR3 length: 18 amino acids. The chain's CDR3 is CASSTGLAGGRGTDTQYF. CDR3 nucleotides: TGCGCCAGCAGCACCGGACTAGCGGGAGGGCGAGGCACAGATACGCAGTATTTT. Based on the CDR3 plus reference TRBV5-1 and TRBJ2-3, the full variable domain is KAGVTQTPRYLIKTRGQQVTLSCSPISGHRSVSWYQQTPGQGLQFLFEYFSETQRNKGNFPGRFSGRQFSNSRSEMNVSTLELGDSALYLCASSTGLAGGRGTDTQYFGPGTRLTVL.

As for this clonotype: Because the CDR3 is missing its conserved closing phenylalanine or tryptophan, this is likely a read error. This chain uses TRBV4-1 with TRBJ1-1, with a weak D call TRBD1 (5 bases). V was clipped by 1 base and J by 4 bases, with 13 bases between them. Germline V gives CDR1 MGHRA, CDR2 YSYEKL. This CDR3 comprises 15 residues. The CDR3 spells CASSQAEQVLTEAFL. As DNA, the CDR3 is TGCGCCAGCAGCCAAGCGGAACAGGTTCTCACTGAAGCTTTCTTA.

The chain carries TRBV11-2 and TRBJ2-3, with D possibly matching TRBD2 (6 bases). V was pared by 2 bases and J by 6 bases, with 18 bases between. Per the germline V gene, CDR1 is SGHAT and CDR2 is FQNNGV. This CDR3 contains 16 residues. The CDR3 sequence is CASSLSTGVGVDTQYF. The DNA for the CDR3 is TGTGCCAGCAGCTTATCAACGGGAGTCGGAGTCGATACGCAGTATTTT.

As concerns this clonotype: A much larger clone is a single base away; this may be a read error. The gene calls are TRBV12-3 or TRBV12-4 and TRBJ2-5, with a weak D call TRBD2 (6 bases). V was trimmed by 8 bases and J by 4 bases, leaving 20 bases between them. This CDR3 has 15 residues. The CDR3 here is CASQWGVAASETQYF. The CDR3 DNA is TGTGCCAGCCAGTGGGGGGTAGCTGCTTCAGAGACCCAGTACTTC.

The rearrangement joins TRBV10-3 to TRBJ2-1; 8 nucleotides match TRBD1. CDR3 length: 16 residues. Germline V gives CDR1 ENHRY, CDR2 SYGVKD. With 7 bases clipped from V and 6 bases from J, the junction kept 14 bases outside the gene matches. The CDR3 DNA follows: TGTGCCATCAATAAGACCGGGACAGGCGAAGGCAATGAGCAGTTCTTC. Amino acid sequence: CAINKTGTGEGNEQFF.

With regard to this clonotype: A much larger clone differs from this one at a single base, so this may be a read error. The gene calls are TRBV6-2 or TRBV6-3 and TRBJ2-3; possibly TRBD1 for D (6 bases). V was shortened by 2 bases and J by 4 bases, with 13 bases between the two germline ends. This CDR3 contains 15 residues. Germline CDR1 and CDR2: MNHEY and SVGEGT. Here the CDR3 DNA reads TGTGCCAGCAGTTACGATGATACAGGGTCAGATACGCAGTATTTT. Translating it yields CASSYDDTGSDTQYF.

With respect to this clonotype: A much larger clone lies one base from this, so it may be a read error. J is TRBJ2-4 and V is TRBV4-1; 12 bases fit TRBD1. The CDR3 has 20 residues. The germline V gene has CDR1 MGHRA and CDR2 YSYEKL. For the CDR3, the DNA is TGCGCCAGCAGCCATGCGTCCGGGACAGGGGGCAGTAGGGCCAAAAACGTTCAGTACTTC. Its translation: CASSHASGTGGSRAKNVQYF.

With regard to this clonotype: With a much larger clone just one base away, this may be a read error. The chain has TRBV6-5 and TRBJ1-2; D gene uncertain. Trimming pared 5 bases from V and 8 bases from J, leaving 18 bases between. CDR3 length: 14 amino acids. Germline V gives CDR1 MNHEY, CDR2 SVGAGI. The CDR3 coding sequence is TGTGCCAGCAGTGAAGGCGGAGGTTTCAAGGGCTACACCTTC. Amino acids: CASSEGGGFKGYTF.

This clonotype was seen ten or more times. The chain's CDR3 is CASSEIGQGITEAFF. CDR3 bases: TGTGCCAGCAGTGAAATAGGACAGGGTATCACTGAAGCTTTCTTT. The V and J genes are TRBV6-1 and TRBJ1-1; TRBD1 matches 8 bases. Germline V gene sequence: CDR1 MNHNS, CDR2 SASEGT. This CDR3 comprises 15 residues. After removal of 2 bases from V and 4 bases from J, the junction contained 6 bases not matched to a gene.

This clonotype was observed a handful of times. The chain has TRBV5-6 and TRBJ2-3, with 10 bases fitting TRBD2. The CDR3 length is 15 residues. Germline V gives CDR1 SGHDT, CDR2 YYEEEE. With 1 base clipped from V and 4 bases from J, the junction kept 3 bases outside the gene matches. As DNA, the CDR3 is TGTGCCAGCAGCTTGCCAGCGGGAGGGGCAGATACGCAGTATTTT. The encoded protein is CASSLPAGGADTQYF.

This clonotype was seen ten or more times. This chain joins TRBV29-1 and TRBJ2-6; D might be TRBD2 (5 bases). The CDR3 consists of 15 residues. In germline, CDR1 is SQVTM, CDR2 ANQGSEA. V was trimmed by 5 bases and J by 3 bases, leaving 14 bases between them. The CDR3 spells CSVKPPGNGANVLTF. The CDR3 coding sequence is TGCAGCGTTAAACCCCCGGGGAATGGGGCCAACGTCCTGACTTTC.

This clonotype was counted a single time. The chain is built from TRBV11-2 and TRBJ2-3, with D possibly TRBD1 on 6 matching bases. V was pared by 5 bases and J by 1 base, with 28 bases between. The CDR3 totals 20 residues. Germline V gene sequence: CDR1 SGHAT, CDR2 FQNNGV. CDR3 residues: CASSMGTKFGQRTRTDTQYF. CDR3 bases: TGTGCCAGCAGCATGGGTACGAAGTTCGGACAGCGAACTCGCACAGATACGCAGTATTTT.